The 14 T cell receptor beta chains below were found in one sample sequenced in a study of OX40 agonist ivuxolimab in advanced cancers. The assay was immunoSEQ multiplex PCR, and TCRdb's table has in-frame clones only and misses some. Of 63,000 or so clones in the sample, 80% to 90% were seen once. Sequenced material: CD4+ or CD8+ T cells sorted from blood, taken in a trial of the OX40 agonist ivuxolimab. The receptors shown here come from an adult with an advanced solid tumor such as melanoma, head and neck, liver or kidney cancer.

V usage is TRBV27 and J usage is TRBJ1-5; TRBD1 is a possible D gene (5 bases). V was clipped by 5 bases and J by 0 bases, with 11 bases between them. This CDR3 contains 15 residues. Germline values: CDR1 MNHEY, CDR2 SMNVEV (reference sequence). The CDR3, as DNA: TGTGCCAGCAGTGGGGGGACGGTTAGCAATCAGCCCCAGCATTTT. Translation gives CASSGGTVSNQPQHF.

CDR3 sequence reads: CASSTDYGYTF. CDR3 DNA: TGTGCCAGCAGTACGGACTATGGCTACACCTTC. V gene TRBV28 combines with J gene TRBJ1-2; D call uncertain. V was trimmed by 5 bases and J by 3 bases, leaving 4 bases between them. The CDR3 contains 11 residues. Germline values: CDR1 MDHEN, CDR2 SYDVKM.

The J gene is TRBJ1-2, the V gene TRBV14; possible D gene TRBD1, 6 bases. The germline V and J ends were trimmed by 3 bases and 5 bases, with 10 bases remaining between them. Per germline, CDR1 SGHDN and CDR2 FVKESK. This CDR3 region has 13 residues. The CDR3, as DNA: TGTGCCAGCAGCCAGGGGGGCCCTTATGGCTACACCTTC. Amino acids: CASSQGGPYGYTF.

V is TRBV2 and J is TRBJ1-6; no clear D gene. The CDR3 totals 14 residues. V lost 6 bases and J 2 bases, leaving 8 bases between the germline ends. Germline V gives CDR1 SNHLY, CDR2 FYNNEI. This CDR3 is CASRGSTYNSPLHF. CDR3 nucleotides: TGTGCCAGCAGGGGGAGCACCTATAATTCACCCCTCCACTTT.

In regard to this clone: No DNA is shown, since the ends of the CDR3 on it are uncertain; the CDR3 is the one TCRdb lists. The CDR3 sequence is CASSFLWETQYF. J is TRBJ2-5 and V is TRBV5-6. Termini included, the CDR3 measures 12 amino acids. Germline assignment: CDR1 SGHDT and CDR2 YYEEEE.

This clone is medium-sized in the sample. Mismatch with germline at one junction end may stem from a read error. The J gene is TRBJ1-6, the V gene TRBV7-9; weak D call: TRBD1 (6 bases). Germline-derived CDR1 and CDR2 are SEHNR and FQNEAQ (reference sequence). The CDR3 loop spans 14 amino acids. The CDR3 here is CASTLGGMNSPLHF. The CDR3 DNA is TGTGCCAGCACCTTAGGGGGGATGAATTCACCCCTCCACTTT.

As to this clone: Other DNA sequences in the same sample also yield this CDR3. This rearrangement joins TRBV18 to TRBJ1-1, with a possible D match to TRBD1 (5 bases). CDR1 and CDR2 from the germline V gene are KGHSH and LQKENI. The CDR3 loop spans 14 amino acids. V lost 3 bases and J lost 5, with 13 bases in between. The CDR3 DNA reads TGTGCCAGCTCACCGCTCGGGGGGGGGACTGAAGCTTTCTTT. It encodes CASSPLGGGTEAFF. Using reference TRBV18 and TRBJ1-1 for the parts outside the CDR3, the full variable domain is NAGVMQNPRHLVRRRGQEARLRCSPMKGHSHVYWYRQLPEEGLKFMVYLQKENIIDESGMPKERFSAEFPKEGPSILRIQQVVRGDSAAYFCASSPLGGGTEAFFGQGTRLTVV.

This chain connects TRBV19 to TRBJ1-4, with 7 positions matching TRBD1. With 6 bases clipped from V and 7 bases from J, the junction kept 8 bases outside the gene matches. This CDR3 is built from 14 residues. From germline, CDR1 is LNHDA and CDR2 SQIVND (reference sequence). The chain's CDR3 is CASRVPGQSEKLFF. Written as DNA, the CDR3 is TGTGCCAGTAGAGTACCGGGACAGTCTGAAAAACTGTTTTTT.

V gene TRBV4-1 combines with J gene TRBJ2-7; the match to TRBD2 covers 8 bases. The CDR3 is made up of 15 amino acids. Germline V gene lookup returns CDR1 MGHRA and CDR2 YSYEKL. The J segment lost 2 bases and the V segment lost 5 bases, leaving 8 bases of the junction unmatched. Here the CDR3 reads CASSFQRGPPYEQYF. Here the CDR3 DNA reads TGCGCCAGCAGCTTTCAGCGGGGGCCCCCCTACGAGCAGTACTTC.

Only a few counts were recorded for this clone. V and J are TRBV7-9 and TRBJ2-7; the match to TRBD1 covers 9 bases. The V segment lost 5 bases and the J segment 4 bases; nucleotides outside the gene matches: 6. The CDR3 loop spans 14 amino acids. Germline CDR1 is SEHNR and CDR2 is FQNEAQ (reference sequence). Written as DNA, the CDR3 is TGTGCCAGCAGCCCAGGGACAGGGCAGTACGAGCAGTACTTC. The encoded protein is CASSPGTGQYEQYF.

The V gene is TRBV7-2, the J gene TRBJ2-4; weak D call: TRBD2 (7 bases). Germline V gene sequence: CDR1 SGHTA, CDR2 FQGNSA. The V gene lost 5 bases and the J gene lost 1 base, with 18 bases spanning the gap. The CDR3 is 17 residues long. CDR3 DNA: TGTGCCAGCAGCGCAGGGGAGGGGAGCCCCGCCAAAAACATTCAGTACTTC. Its translation: CASSAGEGSPAKNIQYF.

This chain joins TRBV6-5 and TRBJ2-3; D not certain. Germline values: CDR1 MNHEY, CDR2 SVGAGI. The CDR3 totals 16 residues. Between the trimmed V and J ends, which lost 2 bases and 3 bases, there was a span of 15 bases. In nucleotides, the CDR3 is TGTGCCAGCAGTTACCACGGCGGATCCGGGACAGATACGCAGTATTTT. Protein product: CASSYHGGSGTDTQYF.

V and J are TRBV7-8 and TRBJ2-5; possible D gene TRBD1, 5 bases. The germline V and J ends were trimmed by 4 bases and 5 bases, with 14 bases remaining between them. CDR1 and CDR2 (germline): SGHVS, FQNEAQ. The CDR3 consists of 14 residues. The CDR3 DNA is TGTGCCAGCAGCTATGGGGCCCTAGGGGAGACCCAGTACTTC. This gives the protein CASSYGALGETQYF.

The CDR3 is CASSLRLFQETQYF. The CDR3 DNA sequence: TGTGCCAGCAGCTTACGACTGTTCCAAGAGACCCAGTACTTC. The chain is built from TRBV5-6 and TRBJ2-5; D is unresolved. Trimming pared 2 bases from V and 1 base from J, leaving 9 bases between. Germline V lookup: CDR1 SGHDT, CDR2 YYEEEE. The CDR3 has 14 residues.